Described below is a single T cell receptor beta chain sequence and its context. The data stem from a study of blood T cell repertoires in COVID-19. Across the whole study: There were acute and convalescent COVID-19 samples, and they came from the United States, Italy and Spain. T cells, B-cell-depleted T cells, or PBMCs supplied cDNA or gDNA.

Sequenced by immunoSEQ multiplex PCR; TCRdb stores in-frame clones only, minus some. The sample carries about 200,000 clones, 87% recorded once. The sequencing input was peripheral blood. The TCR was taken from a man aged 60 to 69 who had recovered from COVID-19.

The CDR3, as DNA: TGTGCCAGCAGCGTAAGAACTAGCGGGGGTGGGAACAATGAGCAGTTCTTC. Amino acid sequence: CASSVRTSGGGNNEQFF. J is TRBJ2-1 and V is TRBV9, with TRBD2 matching 11 bases. This CDR3 spans 17 amino acids. J gave up 5 bases and V 1 base, and 8 bases lay outside the gene matches. Germline values: CDR1 SGDLS, CDR2 YYNGEE.